This T cell receptor (beta chain) was recorded in a study of T-cell reconstitution after alpha-beta-depleted transplantation in children. Molecular barcoding with unique molecular identifiers was used for the TCRbeta library. MiXCR, run by TCRdb on the PCR reads, gives a single entry per CDR3 protein. The sample lists around 78,000 distinct CDR3 sequences; around 7.9% were seen once. This clonotype was picked up many times. Germline V gene lookup returns CDR1 MDHEN and CDR2 SYDVKM. The CDR3 loop spans 14 amino acids. The TCR was taken from a human donor who donated a stem cell graft to a child with acute lymphoblastic leukemia. The rearrangement uses TRBV28 and TRBJ1-2; D may be TRBD1 (5 bases). Sequenced material: PBMCs from the stem cell graft donor, taken from the stem cell graft. The CDR3, as DNA: TGTGCTTGCCTGGGCGTCGGGGCCGACGGTGGCTACACCTTC. Its protein product is CACLGVGADGGYTF.